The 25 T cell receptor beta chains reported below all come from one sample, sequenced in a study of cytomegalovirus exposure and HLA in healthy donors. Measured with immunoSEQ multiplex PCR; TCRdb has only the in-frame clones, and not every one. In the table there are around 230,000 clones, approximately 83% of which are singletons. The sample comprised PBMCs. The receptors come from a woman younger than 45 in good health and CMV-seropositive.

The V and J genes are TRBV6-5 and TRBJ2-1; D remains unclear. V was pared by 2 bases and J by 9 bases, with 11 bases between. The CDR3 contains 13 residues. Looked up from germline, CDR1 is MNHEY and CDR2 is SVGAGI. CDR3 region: CASSYGQLGEQFF. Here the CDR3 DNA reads TGTGCCAGCAGTTACGGTCAACTCGGTGAGCAGTTCTTC.

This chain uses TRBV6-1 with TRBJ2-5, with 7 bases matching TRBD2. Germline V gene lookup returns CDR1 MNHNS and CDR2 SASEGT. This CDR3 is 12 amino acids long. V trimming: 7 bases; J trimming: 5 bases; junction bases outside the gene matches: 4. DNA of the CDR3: TGTGCCAGCATGCGGGGGTCGGAGACCCAGTACTTC. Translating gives CASMRGSETQYF.

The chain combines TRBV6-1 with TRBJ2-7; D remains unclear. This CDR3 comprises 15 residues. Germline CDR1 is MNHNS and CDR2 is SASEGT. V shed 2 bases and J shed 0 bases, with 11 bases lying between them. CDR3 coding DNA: TGTGCCAGCAGTGAAAGTAACCCCGGCTCCTACGAGCAGTACTTC. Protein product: CASSESNPGSYEQYF.

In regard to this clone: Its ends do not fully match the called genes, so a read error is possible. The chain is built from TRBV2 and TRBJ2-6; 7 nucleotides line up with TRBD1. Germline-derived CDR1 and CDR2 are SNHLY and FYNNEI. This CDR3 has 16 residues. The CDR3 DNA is TGTGCCAGCAGGGAAGACAGGGCTGGCGGGGCCAACGTCCTGACTTTC. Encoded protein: CASREDRAGGANVLTF.

CDR3: CASTRARQSSQETQYF. The CDR3 bases are TGTGCCTCCACCCGTGCCCGACAGAGCTCGCAAGAGACCCAGTACTTC. The chain combines TRBV30 with TRBJ2-5; TRBD1 is a possible D gene (5 bases). Trimming took off 7 bases at V and 2 bases at J, with 23 bases between the two ends. Germline lookup yields CDR1 GTSNPN and CDR2 SVGIG (reference sequence). The CDR3 sequence is 16 residues long.

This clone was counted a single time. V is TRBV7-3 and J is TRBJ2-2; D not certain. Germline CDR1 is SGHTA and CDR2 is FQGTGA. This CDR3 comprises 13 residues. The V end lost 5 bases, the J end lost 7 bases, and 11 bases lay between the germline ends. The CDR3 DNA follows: TGTGCCAGCAGCCTATCCTCTAACGGGGAGCTGTTTTTT. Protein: CASSLSSNGELFF.

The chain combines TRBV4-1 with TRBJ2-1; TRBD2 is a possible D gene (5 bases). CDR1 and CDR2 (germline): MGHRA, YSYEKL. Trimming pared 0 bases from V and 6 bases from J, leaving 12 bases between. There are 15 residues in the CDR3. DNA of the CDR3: TGCGCCAGCAGCCAAGATCCTGCGGCGGGCAATGAGCAGTTCTTC. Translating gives CASSQDPAAGNEQFF.

The CDR3 region has the DNA TGTGCCAGCACCCCAAGACTAGCGGGAGGGCCTGTGGTAGAGACCCAGTACTTC. This encodes CASTPRLAGGPVVETQYF. The J gene is TRBJ2-5, the V gene TRBV7-2; 14 bases match TRBD2. This CDR3 has 18 amino acids. The V gene end was trimmed by 7 bases and the J gene end by 4 bases; junction bases not matched to a gene: 14. CDR1 and CDR2 (germline): SGHTA, FQGNSA.

The CDR3 here is CAAPGTEAFF. For the CDR3, the DNA is TGTGCCGCCCCGGGGACTGAAGCTTTCTTT. The chain couples TRBV6-6 to TRBJ1-1; D call uncertain. The CDR3 is 10 residues long. Trimming shortened V by 11 bases and J by 5 bases, and 9 bases separated the two germline ends. Per germline, CDR1 MNHNY and CDR2 SVGAGI (reference sequence).

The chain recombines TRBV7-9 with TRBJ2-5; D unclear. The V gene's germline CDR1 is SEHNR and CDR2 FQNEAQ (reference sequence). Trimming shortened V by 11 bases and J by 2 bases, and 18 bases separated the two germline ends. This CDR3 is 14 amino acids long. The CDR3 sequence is CAGNPGTSQETQYF. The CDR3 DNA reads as TGTGCCGGCAACCCGGGTACTTCACAAGAGACCCAGTACTTC. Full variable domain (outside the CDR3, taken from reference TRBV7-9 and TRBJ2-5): DTGVSQNPRHKITKRGQNVTFRCDPISEHNRLYWYRQTLGQGPEFLTYFQNEAQLEKSRLLSDRFSAERPKGSFSTLEIQRTEQGDSAMYLCAGNPGTSQETQYFGPGTRLLVL.

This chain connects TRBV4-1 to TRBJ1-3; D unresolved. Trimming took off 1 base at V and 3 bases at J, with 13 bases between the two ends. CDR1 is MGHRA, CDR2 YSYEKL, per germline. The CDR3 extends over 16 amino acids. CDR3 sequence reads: CASSQGGGKGGNTIYF. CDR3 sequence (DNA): TGCGCCAGCAGCCAAGGGGGAGGGAAGGGTGGAAACACCATATATTTT.

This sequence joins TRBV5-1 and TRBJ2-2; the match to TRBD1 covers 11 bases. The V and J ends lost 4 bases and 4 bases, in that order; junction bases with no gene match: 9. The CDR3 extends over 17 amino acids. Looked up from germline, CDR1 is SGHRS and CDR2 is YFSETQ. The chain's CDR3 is CASSPDPGQGVTGELFF. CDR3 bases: TGCGCCAGCAGCCCCGACCCGGGACAGGGGGTCACCGGGGAGCTGTTTTTT.

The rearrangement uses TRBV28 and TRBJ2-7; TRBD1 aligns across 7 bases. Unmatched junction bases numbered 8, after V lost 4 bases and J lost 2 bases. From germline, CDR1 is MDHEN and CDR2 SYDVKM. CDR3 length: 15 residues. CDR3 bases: TGTGCCAGCAGTTCAGCGACAGGGCACGCCTACGAGCAGTACTTC. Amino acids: CASSSATGHAYEQYF. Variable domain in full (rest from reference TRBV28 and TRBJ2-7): DVKVTQSSRYLVKRTGEKVFLECVQDMDHENMFWYRQDPGLGLRLIYFSYDVKMKEKGDIPEGYSVSREKKERFSLILESASTNQTSMYLCASSSATGHAYEQYFGPGTRLTVT.

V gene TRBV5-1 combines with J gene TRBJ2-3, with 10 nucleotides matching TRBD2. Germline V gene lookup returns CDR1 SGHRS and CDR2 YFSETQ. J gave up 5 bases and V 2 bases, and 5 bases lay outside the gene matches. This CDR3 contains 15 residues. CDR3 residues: CASSFPPSGRDTQYF. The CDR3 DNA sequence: TGCGCCAGCAGCTTTCCCCCTAGCGGGAGAGATACGCAGTATTTT.

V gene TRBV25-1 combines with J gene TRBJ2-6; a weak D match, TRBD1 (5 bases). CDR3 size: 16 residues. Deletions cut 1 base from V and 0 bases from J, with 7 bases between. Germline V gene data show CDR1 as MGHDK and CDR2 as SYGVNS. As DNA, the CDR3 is TGTGCCAGCAGTGAATTGACAGTCTCTGGGGCCAACGTCCTGACTTTC. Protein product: CASSELTVSGANVLTF.

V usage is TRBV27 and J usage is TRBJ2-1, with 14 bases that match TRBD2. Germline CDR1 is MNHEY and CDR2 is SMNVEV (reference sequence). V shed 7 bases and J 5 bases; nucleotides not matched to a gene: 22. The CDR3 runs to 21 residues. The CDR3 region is CASTLRVLDGTSGSKNNEQFF. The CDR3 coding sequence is TGTGCCAGCACCCTAAGGGTCCTCGATGGGACTAGCGGGAGCAAAAACAATGAGCAGTTCTTC.

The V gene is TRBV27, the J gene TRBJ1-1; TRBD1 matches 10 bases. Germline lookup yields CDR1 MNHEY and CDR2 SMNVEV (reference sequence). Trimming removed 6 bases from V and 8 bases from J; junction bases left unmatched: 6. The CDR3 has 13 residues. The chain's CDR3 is CASRIGTGAEAFF. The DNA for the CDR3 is TGTGCCAGCAGGATCGGGACAGGGGCGGAAGCTTTCTTT.

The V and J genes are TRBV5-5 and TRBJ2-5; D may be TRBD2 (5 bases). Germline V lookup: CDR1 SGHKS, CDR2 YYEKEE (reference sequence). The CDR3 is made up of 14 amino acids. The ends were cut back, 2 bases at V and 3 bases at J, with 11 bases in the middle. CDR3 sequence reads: CASSFLSGKETQYF. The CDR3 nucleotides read TGTGCCAGCAGCTTTTTGAGCGGCAAAGAGACCCAGTACTTC.

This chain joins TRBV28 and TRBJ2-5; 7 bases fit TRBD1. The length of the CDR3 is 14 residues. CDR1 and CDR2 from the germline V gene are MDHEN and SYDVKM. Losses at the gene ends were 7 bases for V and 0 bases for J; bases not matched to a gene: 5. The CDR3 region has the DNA TGTGCCAGCAAGGACAGGACAAACCAAGAGACCCAGTACTTC. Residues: CASKDRTNQETQYF.

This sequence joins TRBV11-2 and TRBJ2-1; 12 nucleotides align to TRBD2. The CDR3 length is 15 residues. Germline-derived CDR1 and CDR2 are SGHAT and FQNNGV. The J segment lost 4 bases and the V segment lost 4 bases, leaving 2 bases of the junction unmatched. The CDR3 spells CASSSGTSGYNEQFF. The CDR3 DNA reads TGTGCCAGCAGCTCCGGGACTAGCGGGTACAATGAGCAGTTCTTC.

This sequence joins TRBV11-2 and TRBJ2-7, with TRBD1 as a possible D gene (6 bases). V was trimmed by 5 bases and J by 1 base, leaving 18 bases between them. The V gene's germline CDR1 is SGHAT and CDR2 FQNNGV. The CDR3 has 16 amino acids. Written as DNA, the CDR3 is TGTGCCAGCAGCCGACCCCTCGGGACACCGTCCTACGAGCAGTACTTC. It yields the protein CASSRPLGTPSYEQYF. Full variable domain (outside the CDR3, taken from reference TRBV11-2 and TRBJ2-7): EAGVAQSPRYKIIEKRQSVAFWCNPISGHATLYWYQQILGQGPKLLIQFQNNGVVDDSQLPKDRFSAERLKGVDSTLKIQPAKLEDSAVYLCASSRPLGTPSYEQYFGPGTRLTVT.

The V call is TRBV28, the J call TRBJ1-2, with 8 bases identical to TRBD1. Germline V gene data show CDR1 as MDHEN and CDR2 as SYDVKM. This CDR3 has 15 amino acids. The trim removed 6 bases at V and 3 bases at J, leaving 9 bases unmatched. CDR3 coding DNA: TGTGCCAGCAGACTAGAGACAGGGGAGGACTATGGCTACACCTTC. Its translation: CASRLETGEDYGYTF.

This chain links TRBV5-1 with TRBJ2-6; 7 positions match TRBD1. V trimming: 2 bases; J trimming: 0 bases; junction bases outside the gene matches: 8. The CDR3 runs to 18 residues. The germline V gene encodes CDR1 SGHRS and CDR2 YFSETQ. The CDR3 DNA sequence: TGCGCCAGCAGCTTAACGCTACAGGGGAGCTCTGGGGCCAACGTCCTGACTTTC. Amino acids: CASSLTLQGSSGANVLTF. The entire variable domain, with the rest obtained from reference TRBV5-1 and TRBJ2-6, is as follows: KAGVTQTPRYLIKTRGQQVTLSCSPISGHRSVSWYQQTPGQGLQFLFEYFSETQRNKGNFPGRFSGRQFSNSRSEMNVSTLELGDSALYLCASSLTLQGSSGANVLTFGAGSRLTVL.

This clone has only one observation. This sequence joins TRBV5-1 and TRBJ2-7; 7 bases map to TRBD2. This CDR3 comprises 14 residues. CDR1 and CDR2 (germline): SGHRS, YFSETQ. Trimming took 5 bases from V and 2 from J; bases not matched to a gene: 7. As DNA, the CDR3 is TGCGCCAGCAGTTTGACCGGGGGGACCTACGAGCAGTACTTC. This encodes CASSLTGGTYEQYF.

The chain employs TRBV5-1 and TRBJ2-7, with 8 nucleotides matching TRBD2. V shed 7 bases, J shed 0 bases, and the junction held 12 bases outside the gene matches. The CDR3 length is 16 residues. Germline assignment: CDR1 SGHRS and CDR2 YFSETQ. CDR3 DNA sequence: TGCGCCAGCCCTAGAGGCCTAGCGGGTTTCTCCTACGAGCAGTACTTC. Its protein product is CASPRGLAGFSYEQYF.